The T cell receptor (beta chain) under discussion was sequenced for a study of identical twins. V lost 10 bases to trimming and J lost 4 bases, with 20 bases between them. The CDR3 extends over 14 amino acids. This clonotype showed up many times. Antigen specificity is unknown. Study findings and constraints: Excess low generation probability was seen in twin-shared out-of-frame alpha sequences. The presence of invariant MAIT and iNKT cells could partly confound analyses of zero-insertion sequences.

TCRdb used MiXCR to reprocess the 5' RACE reads, holding one entry per CDR3 protein. Among about 520,000 distinct CDR3 sequences listed, less than 25% were seen once. The same sample was also used in a study of T cells expressing NK-cell markers.

Sequenced material: CD4+ T cells sorted from blood. This clonotype originated in a woman aged 18-35 years in good health. V usage is TRBV12-3 or TRBV12-4 and J usage is TRBJ2-7, with D tentatively TRBD2 (5 bases). The CDR3: CATDVPPSRYEQYF. Here the CDR3 DNA reads TGTGCCACCGATGTACCCCCTAGCAGGTACGAGCAGTACTTC.